This T cell receptor beta chain was found in a study of T cell responses to AZD1222 COVID-19 vaccine. Study in general: Second-dose intervals of approximately 4 or approximately 12 weeks were pooled.

Profiled with immunoSEQ multiplex PCR; TCRdb holds only in-frame clones, not every one. The table records 130,000 or so clones, 89% of them present only once. Findings and limits, study-wide: Increases in Spike-specific TCR breadth and depth were seen after two AZD1222 doses. Donors were largely white British and mainly female; clonal diversity was possibly underestimated. Nearly half of unique spike-specific TCRs reportedly avoided B.1.351 and B.1.1.7 mutated regions.

CDR1 and CDR2 from the germline V gene are MNHEY and SMNVEV (reference sequence). V shed 4 bases, J shed 1 base, and the junction held 4 bases outside the gene matches. This CDR3 contains 15 residues. To note about this clone: Its antigen is not identified.

The source is an adult in good health. V gene TRBV27 combines with J gene TRBJ2-7, with TRBD1 matching 10 bases. Source: peripheral blood, taken on day 0 of AZD1222 vaccination. CDR3 nucleotide sequence: TGTGCCAGCAGTTGGGGGACAGGGGAGTCCTACGAGCAGTACTTC. Amino acids: CASSWGTGESYEQYF.